The 20 T cell receptor beta chains reported below all come from one sample, sequenced in a study of human T cells and chemical hapten exposure. Noted time point: patch test 3, about 24 weeks after DPC sensitization. Sample treatment: therapeutic diphenylcyclopropenone sensitization with weekly scalp DPC. TCRdb used MiXCR to reprocess the RACE reads, holding one entry per CDR3 protein. The table shows roughly 90,000 distinct CDR3 sequences, with about 11% occurring only once. Here the sequenced sample was whole blood, taken in connection with sensitization to the hapten diphenylcyclopropenone (DPC). All receptors derive from a woman in her twenties or thirties with alopecia areata. Some clones in this sample may be carry-over from other donors' samples.

The table lists this clonotype with many counts. The chain is built from TRBV7-2 and TRBJ2-1; tentative D call: TRBD2 (7 bases). The CDR3 consists of 17 residues. Germline CDR1 is SGHTA and CDR2 is FQGNSA. The V end was cut by 5 bases, the J end by 7 bases, with 24 bases between. The CDR3 coding sequence is TGTGCCAGCAGCCACGACAGGAAAGCGGGATTTTGGAATGAGCAGTTCTTC. Amino acid sequence: CASSHDRKAGFWNEQFF.

The V call is TRBV5-4, the J call TRBJ1-1; 7 positions match TRBD1. CDR3 length: 15 amino acids. V trimming: 1 base; J trimming: 5 bases; junction bases outside the gene matches: 8. CDR1 and CDR2 from the germline V gene are SGHNT and YYREEE (reference sequence). The CDR3 DNA reads TGTGCCAGCAGCTTGAGGCAGGGGGTTTGGACTGAAGCTTTCTTT. Translated, it gives CASSLRQGVWTEAFF.

This clonotype was found many times. The V gene is TRBV29-1, the J gene TRBJ1-2; D might be TRBD1 (6 bases). Between the trimmed V and J ends, which lost 6 bases and 0 bases, there was a span of 14 bases. The V gene's germline CDR1 is SQVTM and CDR2 ANQGSEA. This CDR3 has 14 residues. The CDR3, as DNA: TGCAGCGTCGCGTCGGACAGCTCTAACTATGGCTACACCTTC. Translating it yields CSVASDSSNYGYTF. The entire variable domain, with the rest obtained from reference TRBV29-1 and TRBJ1-2, is as follows: SAVISQKPSRDICQRGTSLTIQCQVDSQVTMMFWYRQQPGQSLTLIATANQGSEATYESGFVIDKFPISRPNLTFSTLTVSNMSPEDSSIYLCSVASDSSNYGYTFGSGTRLTVV.

The chain carries TRBV6-6 and TRBJ2-1; TRBD1 aligns across 11 bases. In germline, CDR1 is MNHNY, CDR2 SVGAGI (reference sequence). J gave up 9 bases and V 6 bases, and 7 bases lay outside the gene matches. The CDR3 sequence is 14 residues long. In nucleotides, the CDR3 is TGTGCCAGCAGGCCGGGACAGGGGGGTGGTGAGCAGTTCTTC. Residues: CASRPGQGGGEQFF.

This clonotype was seen more than once but under ten times. The chain employs TRBV28 and TRBJ2-3, with D possibly matching TRBD1 (6 bases). This CDR3 has 15 residues. V dropped 6 bases and J dropped 0 bases, with 13 bases sitting between them. Germline V lookup: CDR1 MDHEN, CDR2 SYDVKM. This chain's CDR3 is CASSFQTGSTDTQYF. CDR3 in DNA: TGTGCCAGCAGCTTCCAGACAGGTAGCACAGATACGCAGTATTTT.

The table lists this clonotype with many counts. This chain joins TRBV30 and TRBJ1-2, with TRBD1 identical over 8 bases. This CDR3 comprises 16 residues. The germline gives CDR1 GTSNPN, CDR2 SVGIG (reference sequence). V lost 4 bases, J lost 4 bases, and 14 bases stayed unmatched. DNA of the CDR3: TGTGCCTGGAAACCCCGGGACAGGTCTCCGACCTATGGCTACACCTTC. Protein sequence: CAWKPRDRSPTYGYTF.

The CDR3 loop is CASSTNYEQYV. The CDR3 DNA reads TGTGCCAGCAGCACCAACTACGAGCAGTACGTC. This chain connects TRBV28 to TRBJ2-7; D remains ambiguous. The ends were cut back, 6 bases at V and 3 bases at J, with 6 bases in the middle. CDR1 and CDR2 (germline): MDHEN, SYDVKM. This CDR3 contains 11 residues.

The CDR3 region is CASSLDRTYEQYV. The CDR3 region has the DNA TGTGCCAGCAGCTTGGACAGGACCTACGAGCAGTACGTC. The chain combines TRBV12-3 or TRBV12-4 with TRBJ2-7, with 7 bases matching TRBD1. J was trimmed by 2 bases and V by 6 bases; bases with no gene match: 4. This CDR3 spans 13 amino acids.

The chain joins TRBV4-1 to TRBJ2-1; no firm D call. Germline V CDR1 and CDR2: MGHRA, YSYEKL. The CDR3 loop spans 13 amino acids. The V end was cut by 1 base, the J end by 3 bases, with 4 bases between. CDR3 bases: TGCGCCAGCAGCCAAGGACACTACAATGAGCAGTTCTTC. Translated, it gives CASSQGHYNEQFF.

In this sample, this clonotype turned up many times. The chain links TRBV27 to TRBJ1-2; D is perhaps TRBD1 (6 bases). V dropped 0 bases and J dropped 2 bases, with 10 bases sitting between them. This CDR3 comprises 15 residues. Germline assignment: CDR1 MNHEY and CDR2 SMNVEV (reference sequence). CDR3: CASSLSPGANYGYTF. The CDR3 region has the DNA TGTGCCAGCAGTTTATCCCCGGGGGCGAACTATGGCTACACCTTC.

This clonotype was found many times. The CDR3 reads CASRDRGISNQPQHF. DNA of the CDR3: TGTGCCAGCAGAGACAGGGGGATTAGCAATCAGCCCCAGCATTTT. V usage is TRBV2 and J usage is TRBJ1-5, with 9 bases aligning to TRBD1. Germline CDR1 reads SNHLY; CDR2 reads FYNNEI. The CDR3 runs to 15 residues. V was clipped by 6 bases and J by 0 bases; unmatched bases: 3.

This clonotype was found many times. In DNA, the CDR3 is TGTGCCAGCAGACTCCGGGCCAGCCTGAGGGACAAGAACTATGGCTACACCTTC. Its protein is CASRLRASLRDKNYGYTF. The rearrangement joins TRBV7-2 to TRBJ1-2, with a possible D match to TRBD1 (6 bases). The ends were cut back, 6 bases at V and 2 bases at J, with 25 bases in the middle. The CDR3 length is 18 residues. Germline values: CDR1 SGHTA, CDR2 FQGNSA.

V and J are TRBV5-1 and TRBJ2-2, with D unresolved. The CDR3 covers 14 residues. Germline CDR1 SGHRS, CDR2 YFSETQ. Trimming cost V 4 bases and J 3 bases, with 10 bases left between them. CDR3 DNA sequence: TGCGCCAGCAGCGTGATTGGGTACACCGGGGAGCTGTTTTTT. As protein: CASSVIGYTGELFF.

The table lists this clonotype with many counts. The rearrangement joins TRBV27 to TRBJ1-1; no firm D call. This CDR3 is built from 13 residues. Trimming cost V 0 bases and J 10 bases, with 12 bases left between them. Germline V CDR1 and CDR2: MNHEY, SMNVEV (reference sequence). DNA for the CDR3: TGTGCCAGCAGTTTATCCTTGGGGTTTCTAGCTTTCTTT. It yields the protein CASSLSLGFLAFF.

This clonotype appeared a few times. The V and J genes are TRBV29-1 and TRBJ1-1, with D tentatively TRBD1 (5 bases). V gave up 6 bases and J gave up 10 bases, with 21 bases separating them. Looked up from germline, CDR1 is SQVTM and CDR2 is ANQGSEA. CDR3 length equals 13 residues. CDR3 bases: TGCAGCGTAGCCCCTCCGGGACCCACCACAGCTTTCTTT. This translates into CSVAPPGPTTAFF.

V is TRBV7-2 and J is TRBJ2-7, with 13 positions matching TRBD2. CDR1 is SGHTA and CDR2 is FQGNSA in the germline V gene. With V trimmed by 3 bases and J by 6 bases, 5 bases remained unmatched. This CDR3 has 15 amino acids. This chain's CDR3 is CASSFRTSGRGEQYF. The CDR3 nucleotides read TGTGCCAGCAGCTTCAGGACTAGCGGGAGAGGCGAGCAGTACTTC.

The CDR3 loop reads CASSSAGYTF. The CDR3 region has the DNA TGTGCCAGCAGTTCCGCTGGCTACACCTTC. The rearrangement joins TRBV28 to TRBJ1-2; D gene ambiguous. The germline V and J ends were trimmed by 4 bases and 7 bases, with 4 bases remaining between them. From germline, CDR1 is MDHEN and CDR2 SYDVKM. The CDR3 length is 10 residues.

This chain connects TRBV5-4 to TRBJ1-1; no definite D call. V dropped 4 bases and J dropped 1 base, with 11 bases sitting between them. In germline, CDR1 is SGHNT, CDR2 YYREEE (reference sequence). CDR3 length: 14 residues. CDR3 amino acids: CASSRAVTNTEAFF. CDR3 sequence (DNA): TGTGCCAGCAGCCGGGCAGTTACGAACACTGAAGCTTTCTTT.

The CDR3 protein is CSAITRLGGYTF. DNA for the CDR3: TGCAGTGCCATCACAAGACTCGGAGGCTACACCTTC. The chain combines TRBV20-1 with TRBJ1-2; D remains ambiguous. The germline CDR1 and CDR2 sequences are DFQATT and SNEGSKA (reference sequence). V lost 6 bases to trimming and J lost 8 bases, with 16 bases between them. The CDR3 sequence is 12 residues long.

The V gene is TRBV7-2, the J gene TRBJ2-4; D remains unclear. This CDR3 comprises 16 residues. CDR1 and CDR2 from the germline V gene are SGHTA and FQGNSA. Trimming took 3 bases from V and 0 from J, leaving 12 bases between them. CDR3 amino acids: CASSFLGGIAKNIQYF. The CDR3 DNA follows: TGTGCCAGCAGCTTTCTGGGCGGAATAGCCAAAAACATTCAGTACTTC.